The rows below give T cell receptor beta chains drawn from one sample of a study of cytomegalovirus exposure and HLA in healthy donors. Produced via immunoSEQ multiplex PCR; TCRdb's table is partial and in-frame only. Recorded for this sample: some 70,000 clones. Sequencing was done on a sample of PBMCs. The receptors shown here come from a female donor in good health and CMV-seropositive. CDR3s include the opening cysteine and the closing phenylalanine or tryptophan. A D gene is named only where the DNA matches it firmly.

CDR3 protein	CDR3 DNA	V gene	J gene	D gene
CASKFNGAYGYTF	TGTGCCAGCAAATTCAACGGAGCCTATGGCTACACCTTC	TRBV28	TRBJ1-2	.
CASSYPGLAETQYF	TGTGCCAGCAGTTACCCGGGACTAGCGGAGACCCAGTACTTC	TRBV6-6	TRBJ2-5	TRBD2
CASSPNPGQGVDTQYF	TGTGCCAGCAGCCCTAACCCGGGACAGGGCGTAGATACGCAGTATTTT	TRBV7-3	TRBJ2-3	TRBD1
CATSRDLHEQYF	TGTGCCACCAGCAGAGATCTCCACGAGCAGTACTTC	TRBV15	TRBJ2-7	.
CAWSIQQNQPQHF	TGTGCCTGGAGTATACAGCAAAATCAGCCCCAGCATTTT	TRBV30	TRBJ1-5	.
CAIRRGAGGNTYNEQFF	TGCGCCATCCGAAGGGGGGCGGGGGGGAATACCTACAATGAGCAGTTCTTC	TRBV10-2	TRBJ2-1	TRBD2
CASSQGDRDFYNEQFF	TGTGCCAGCAGCCAGGGGGACAGGGACTTCTACAATGAGCAGTTCTTC	TRBV7-2	TRBJ2-1	TRBD1
CASSLAGGGTSGTQYF	TGCGCCAGCAGCTTGGCAGGCGGGGGAACCTCCGGGACCCAGTACTTC	TRBV5-1	TRBJ2-5	TRBD2
CASSVAQTNTEAFF	TGTGCCAGCAGCGTAGCACAAACGAACACTGAAGCTTTCTTT	TRBV9	TRBJ1-1	.
CASILAGGGTGELFF	TGTGCCAGCATCCTAGCGGGAGGTGGTACCGGGGAGCTGTTTTTT	TRBV7-2	TRBJ2-2	TRBD2
CAWRGQGANQPQHF	TGTGCCTGGAGGGGCCAGGGGGCTAATCAGCCCCAGCATTTT	TRBV30	TRBJ1-5	TRBD1
CASSQETGSSNYGYTF	TGCGCCAGCAGCCAAGAGACAGGAAGCTCTAACTATGGCTACACCTTC	TRBV4-1	TRBJ1-2	.
CASSQEKGVTGETQYF	TGCGCCAGCAGCCAAGAAAAAGGGGTTACGGGAGAGACCCAGTACTTC	TRBV4-1	TRBJ2-5	.
CSVGQGGDTQYF	TGCAGCGTTGGGCAGGGTGGAGATACGCAGTATTTT	TRBV29-1	TRBJ2-3	.
CASRAGTTDTQYF	TGCGCCAGCAGGGCGGGAACCACAGATACGCAGTATTTT	TRBV5-1	TRBJ2-3	.
CASSLDQPGTDTQYF	TGCGCCAGCAGCTTGGACCAACCAGGCACAGATACGCAGTATTTT	TRBV5-1	TRBJ2-3	.